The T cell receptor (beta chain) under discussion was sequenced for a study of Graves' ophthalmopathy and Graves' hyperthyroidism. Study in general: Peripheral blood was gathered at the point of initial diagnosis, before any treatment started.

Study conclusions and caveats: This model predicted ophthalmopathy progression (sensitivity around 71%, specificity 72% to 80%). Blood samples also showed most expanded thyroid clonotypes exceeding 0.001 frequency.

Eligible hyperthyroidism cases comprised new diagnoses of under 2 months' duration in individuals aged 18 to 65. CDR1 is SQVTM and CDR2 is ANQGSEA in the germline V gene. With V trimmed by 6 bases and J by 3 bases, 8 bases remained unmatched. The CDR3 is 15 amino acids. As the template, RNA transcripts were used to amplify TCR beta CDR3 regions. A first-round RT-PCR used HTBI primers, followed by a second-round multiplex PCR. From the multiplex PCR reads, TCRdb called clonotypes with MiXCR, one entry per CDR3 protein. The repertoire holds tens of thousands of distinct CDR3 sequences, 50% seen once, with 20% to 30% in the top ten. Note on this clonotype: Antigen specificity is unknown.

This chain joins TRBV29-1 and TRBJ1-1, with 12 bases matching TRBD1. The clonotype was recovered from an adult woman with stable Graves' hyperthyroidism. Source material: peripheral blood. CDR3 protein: CSVPGTGGLDTEAFF. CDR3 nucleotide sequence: TGCAGCGTCCCCGGGACAGGGGGCTTAGACACTGAAGCTTTCTTT.